A selection of T cell receptor beta chains follows, all from one sample in a study of breast tumors, draining lymph nodes, adjacent tissues. TCRdb re-derived calls from the multiplex PCR reads in MiXCR, one entry per CDR3 protein. The sample consists of approximately 210,000 distinct CDR3 sequences, under 35% of them appearing once. The sample consisted of axillary lymph node tissue. These receptors were obtained from a female donor with breast cancer. Some clones in this sample may be carry-over from other donors' samples. CDR3s include the opening cysteine and the closing phenylalanine or tryptophan. Where a row states a size, it is once, few, many or the class of an expanded clone; other rows omit it.

V gene,clone size,J gene,CDR3 protein
TRBV24-1,many,TRBJ1-2,CATSDFDNNYGYTF
TRBV15,many,TRBJ2-3,CATSNSLGLADTQYF
TRBV29-1,-,TRBJ1-2,CSVEKGTGVVYGYTF
TRBV6-1,many,TRBJ1-4,CASSGVGLFF
TRBV28,many,TRBJ1-5,CASSLGQGGNQPQHF
TRBV20-1,many,TRBJ1-3,CSARDPGQGLGNTIYF
TRBV20-1,once,TRBJ2-3,CSAREEAGGSDTQYF
TRBV11-3,-,TRBJ2-1,CASSLTGDNEQFF
TRBV11-3,many,TRBJ2-2,CASSLLQNTGELFF
TRBV12-3/TRBV12-4,-,TRBJ2-5,CASSSAGTETQYF
TRBV7-3,-,TRBJ2-3,CASSPSGGKDTQYF
TRBV6-1,many,TRBJ2-1,CASSDWGRGNEQFF
TRBV10-3,medium-sized,TRBJ1-2,CATEDRIANYGYTF
TRBV5-1,many,TRBJ1-5,CASSQGTGGPNQPQHF
TRBV19,many,TRBJ2-1,CASSIFGTNYNEQFF
TRBV12-3/TRBV12-4,many,TRBJ1-5,CASSLWGPTDQPQHF
TRBV7-3,many,TRBJ2-3,CASGAWGQVTDTQYF
TRBV7-3,many,TRBJ2-2,CASSPMDGLTGELFF
TRBV29-1,-,TRBJ2-3,CSVEVLTGGDTDTQYF
TRBV19,many,TRBJ2-1,CASSKGTGYNEQFF
TRBV4-1,many,TRBJ2-7,CASSQTGTGEQYF
TRBV7-2,-,TRBJ2-3,CASSPGTSGGLDTQYF
TRBV2,-,TRBJ2-3,CASRPYSGIGADTQYF
TRBV20-1,-,TRBJ1-4,CSAGQSGNEKLFF
TRBV27,few,TRBJ2-3,CASSFGGALTDTQYF